Below are 5 T cell receptor beta chains sequenced from a single sample in a study of blood T cell repertoires in COVID-19. Data came from immunoSEQ multiplex PCR; TCRdb stores just in-frame clones and leaves some out. The sample holds almost 200,000 clones, about 90% seen once. Input material: PBMCs or T cells enriched from blood (not recorded which). All receptors come from a young woman who had recovered from COVID-19.

This chain uses TRBV24-1 with TRBJ1-1; TRBD1 aligns across 7 bases. The CDR3 has 16 residues. V was pared by 7 bases and J by 0 bases, with 10 bases of the junction left unmatched. Looked up from germline, CDR1 is KGHDR and CDR2 is SFDVKD. The CDR3 loop reads CATRPGQVGMNTEAFF. CDR3 bases: TGTGCCACCAGACCAGGACAGGTTGGGATGAACACTGAAGCTTTCTTT.

V usage is TRBV5-4 and J usage is TRBJ2-7, with 7 bases fitting TRBD2. The V gene end was trimmed by 5 bases and the J gene end by 1 base; junction bases not matched to a gene: 6. This CDR3 is 14 amino acids long. Germline loops: CDR1 SGHNT, CDR2 YYREEE (reference sequence). CDR3 sequence (DNA): TGTGCCAGCAGTGAAGAGCGGGGTTCCTACGAGCAGTACTTC. Translating gives CASSEERGSYEQYF.

CDR3 protein: CSVRLRPSSYNEQFF. CDR3 sequence (DNA): TGCAGCGTCCGACTTCGCCCAAGCTCCTACAATGAGCAGTTCTTC. The chain is built from TRBV29-1 and TRBJ2-1; D remains unclear. The germline V gene encodes CDR1 SQVTM and CDR2 ANQGSEA. The CDR3 runs 15 residues. The ends were cut back, 6 bases at V and 0 bases at J, with 15 bases in the middle.

The CDR3 sequence: CASSVMGQGTPLNTEAFF. As DNA, the CDR3 is TGTGCCAGCAGCGTCATGGGACAGGGTACCCCCCTGAACACTGAAGCTTTCTTT. The V gene is TRBV9, the J gene TRBJ1-1; 9 bases fit TRBD1. The germline CDR1 and CDR2 sequences are SGDLS and YYNGEE. The CDR3 runs to 18 residues. V was clipped by 2 bases and J by 0 bases; unmatched bases: 11.

The J gene is TRBJ1-3, the V gene TRBV5-4, with TRBD1 as a possible D gene (5 bases). With 4 bases removed from V and 1 base from J, the gap between germline ends came to 12 bases. The CDR3 contains 15 residues. Germline CDR1 SGHNT, CDR2 YYREEE (reference sequence). DNA of the CDR3: TGTGCCAGCAGCCCGGGGGGGGTATCTGGAAACACCATATATTTT. Translation gives CASSPGGVSGNTIYF.